Following are 10 T cell receptor beta chains from one sample sequenced in a study of Ad26.COV2.S vaccination and SARS-CoV-2 variants. Stated treatment: 19 received Ad26.COV2.S at low or high dose, single or two shots; about 5 received placebo; per-sample allocation not given. Day 63 following the first vaccine or placebo injection was when the samples were taken. Measured with immunoSEQ multiplex PCR; TCRdb has only the in-frame clones, and not every one. Of roughly 500,000 clones listed, around nine tenths are singletons. The sequencing used peripheral blood, collected in a trial of Ad26.COV2.S vaccine versus placebo. The receptors originated from a person between 18 and 65 years old who received the Ad26.COV2.S COVID-19 vaccine or a placebo.

This chain links TRBV7-9 with TRBJ1-2; 7 bases are a match to TRBD1. The CDR3 loop spans 16 amino acids. The junction had 15 bases not matched to a gene; V was cut back by 6 bases and J by 5 bases. The V gene's germline CDR1 is SEHNR and CDR2 FQNEAQ (reference sequence). CDR3 in DNA: TGTGCCAGCAGGCCCTCCTGGGGACAGAAGATATATGGCTACACCTTC. Residues: CASRPSWGQKIYGYTF.

This clone was recorded a few times. The chain has TRBV30 and TRBJ2-7; possibly TRBD1 for D (6 bases). Germline values: CDR1 GTSNPN, CDR2 SVGIG (reference sequence). The CDR3 is 14 residues long. Trimming left V 0 bases short and J 0 bases short, with 9 bases between. This chain's CDR3 is CAWSVVGASYEQYF. Here the CDR3 DNA reads TGTGCCTGGAGTGTAGTGGGGGCCTCCTACGAGCAGTACTTC.

This chain links TRBV9 with TRBJ2-1; 9 bases line up with TRBD2. The CDR3 loop spans 15 amino acids. J gave up 6 bases and V 0 bases, and 4 bases lay outside the gene matches. Germline-derived CDR1 and CDR2 are SGDLS and YYNGEE. The chain's CDR3 is CASSVGTSVSNEQFF. CDR3 bases: TGTGCCAGCAGCGTAGGGACTAGCGTAAGCAATGAGCAGTTCTTC.

The rearrangement uses TRBV6-5 and TRBJ1-1; TRBD1 agrees at 9 bases. Germline CDR1 reads MNHEY; CDR2 reads SVGAGI. V lost 2 bases, J lost 0 bases, and 4 bases stayed unmatched. This CDR3 comprises 16 residues. The CDR3: CASSYQGQGMNTEAFF. CDR3 bases: TGTGCCAGCAGTTACCAGGGACAGGGAATGAACACTGAAGCTTTCTTT.

J is TRBJ2-1 and V is TRBV10-3, with D tentatively TRBD2 (6 bases). The germline CDR1 and CDR2 sequences are ENHRY and SYGVKD. The V and J ends lost 3 bases and 12 bases respectively, with 15 bases between them. The CDR3 spans 13 residues. The CDR3, as DNA: TGTGCCATCAGTGAACCCCGGACTAACCCGCAGTTCTTC. It is translated as CAISEPRTNPQFF.

This chain joins TRBV7-3 and TRBJ1-1, with D tentatively TRBD1 (5 bases). Germline V lookup: CDR1 SGHTA, CDR2 FQGTGA. The CDR3 runs 12 residues. Trimming pared 5 bases from V and 12 bases from J, leaving 16 bases between. The CDR3 protein is CASSMLPGYPFF. The DNA for the CDR3 is TGTGCCAGCAGCATGCTGCCAGGGTATCCTTTCTTT.

This rearrangement joins TRBV29-1 to TRBJ2-7; tentatively, D is TRBD1 (5 bases). CDR1 SQVTM and CDR2 ANQGSEA come from the germline V gene. V was trimmed by 5 bases and J by 1 base, leaving 15 bases between them. The CDR3 sequence is 14 residues long. CDR3 sequence: CSVRQFLGSYEQYF. CDR3 nucleotide sequence: TGCAGCGTTCGACAGTTCCTTGGATCCTACGAGCAGTACTTC.

The V gene is TRBV28, the J gene TRBJ1-5; possible D gene TRBD1, 6 bases. The length of the CDR3 is 15 residues. V shed 5 bases and J shed 1 base, with 12 bases lying between them. Per the germline V gene, CDR1 is MDHEN and CDR2 is SYDVKM. The CDR3: CASSETQGSNQPQHF. CDR3 in DNA: TGTGCCAGCAGTGAGACTCAGGGGAGCAATCAGCCCCAGCATTTT.

The CDR3 sequence is CASSQVGELGGYTF. In DNA form, the CDR3 reads TGTGCCAGCAGCCAAGTTGGGGAGTTAGGTGGCTACACCTTC. This chain connects TRBV4-2 to TRBJ1-2; D gene uncertain. Germline values: CDR1 LGHNA, CDR2 YNFKEQ. The CDR3 contains 14 residues. Trimming pared 1 base from V and 7 bases from J, leaving 13 bases between.

This chain links TRBV10-3 with TRBJ2-7, with TRBD2 as a possible D gene (5 bases). V dropped 10 bases and J dropped 0 bases, with 16 bases sitting between them. Germline V gene data show CDR1 as ENHRY and CDR2 as SYGVKD. This CDR3 is 14 amino acids long. CDR3 residues: CATRVDRASYEQYF. The CDR3 nucleotides are TGTGCCACGAGGGTGGACCGAGCCTCCTACGAGCAGTACTTC.